This T cell receptor (beta chain) was observed in a study of CD8 T cells in Susac syndrome. Random hexamers were used to reverse transcribe the RNA input (roughly 0.5 to 1 ug). Amplification of TCR beta CDR3 spanned 54 Vbeta and 13 Jbeta via immunoSEQ multiplex PCR. Via MiXCR, TCRdb re-called the immunoSEQ multiplex PCR reads, giving one row per CDR3 protein. The table includes over 100,000 distinct CDR3 sequences, over 90% detected once. J was trimmed by 2 bases and V by 2 bases; bases with no gene match: 5. This CDR3 spans 16 amino acids. Germline CDR1 is SEHNR and CDR2 is FQNEAQ (reference sequence).

The receptor's source is a human donor with Susac syndrome. This sequence joins TRBV7-9 and TRBJ2-7; 11 nucleotides line up with TRBD2. Specimen: CD8+ T cells from PBMCs. The chain's CDR3 is CASSLNLAGGAYEQYF. The CDR3 coding sequence is TGTGCCAGCAGCTTAAACCTAGCGGGGGGCGCCTACGAGCAGTACTTC.